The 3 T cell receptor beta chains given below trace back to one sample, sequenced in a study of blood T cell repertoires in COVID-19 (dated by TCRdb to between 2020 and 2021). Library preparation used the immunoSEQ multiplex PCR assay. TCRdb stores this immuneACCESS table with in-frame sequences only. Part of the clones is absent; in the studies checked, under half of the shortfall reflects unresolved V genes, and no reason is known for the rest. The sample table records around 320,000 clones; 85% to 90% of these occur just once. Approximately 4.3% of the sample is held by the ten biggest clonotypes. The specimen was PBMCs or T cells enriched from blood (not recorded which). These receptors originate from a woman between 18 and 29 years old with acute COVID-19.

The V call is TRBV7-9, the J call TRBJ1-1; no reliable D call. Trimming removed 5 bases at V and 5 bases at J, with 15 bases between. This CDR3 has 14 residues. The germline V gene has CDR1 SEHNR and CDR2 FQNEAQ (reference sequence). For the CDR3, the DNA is TGTGCCAGCAGCACCGACGGGTCGGGGACTGAAGCTTTCTTT. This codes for CASSTDGSGTEAFF.

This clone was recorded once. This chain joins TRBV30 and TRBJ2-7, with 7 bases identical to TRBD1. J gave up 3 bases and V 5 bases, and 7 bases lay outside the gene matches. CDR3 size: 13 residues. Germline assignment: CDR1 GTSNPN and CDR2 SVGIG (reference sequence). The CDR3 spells CAWRQGTIYEQYF. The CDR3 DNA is TGTGCCTGGCGACAGGGAACAATCTACGAGCAGTACTTC.

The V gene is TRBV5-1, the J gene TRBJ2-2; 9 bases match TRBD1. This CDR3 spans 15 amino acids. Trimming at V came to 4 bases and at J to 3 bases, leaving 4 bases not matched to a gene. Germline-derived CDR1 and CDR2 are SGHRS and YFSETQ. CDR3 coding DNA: TGCGCCAGCAGCGTAAGACAGGGGGACACCGGGGAGCTGTTTTTT. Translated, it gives CASSVRQGDTGELFF. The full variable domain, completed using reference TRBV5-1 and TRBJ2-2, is KAGVTQTPRYLIKTRGQQVTLSCSPISGHRSVSWYQQTPGQGLQFLFEYFSETQRNKGNFPGRFSGRQFSNSRSEMNVSTLELGDSALYLCASSVRQGDTGELFFGEGSRLTVL.